This TCR beta chain was sequenced in a study of T cell changes during pregnancy in multiple sclerosis (dated by TCRdb to about 2019). Background for the entire study: Changes in the T cell repertoire over the course of pregnancy were examined in this study in women with multiple sclerosis.

With regard to this clone: There is no known antigen for this receptor. There are no base qualities to consult, and no much larger clone falls within one base.

Taken from cysteine to phenylalanine, the CDR3 has 15 residues. Only CDR3 DNA remains: 45 bases, in frame from the first base. The junction shows trimming of 1 base on V and 4 bases on J, plus 11 bases between the germline ends. Sequences SEHNR (CDR1) and FQNEAQ (CDR2) are obtained from the germline V gene (reference sequence). Receptor libraries were prepared by the immunoSEQ multiplex PCR assay. Drawn from immuneACCESS, this table holds only the in-frame rearrangements with V and J called that TCRdb kept. Clones are partly lost; checked studies trace under half to an unresolved V gene and leave the rest unexplained. The sample has about 61,000 clones on record, approximately 90% of them singletons. The biggest ten clones account for 0.89% of the sample.

The sequencing used peripheral blood, collected in the first trimester of pregnancy. The receptor chain draws on TRBV7-9 and TRBJ1-5, with the D gene too uncertain to name. The TCR was taken from a female donor in good health, enrolled as a control in a pregnancy study. CDR3 reads: CASSLEYRGNQPQHF. The bases are TGTGCCAGCAGCTTAGAGTACCGAGGGAATCAGCCCCAGCATTTT.